This T cell receptor (beta chain) was found in a study of cytotoxic CD8 clonotypes in ibrutinib-treated CLL. Overall study results and limits: Clonality climbed at ibrutinib response, then dropped toward baseline at progression.

Using immunoSEQ multiplex PCR, the repertoire was profiled, and TCRdb retains in-frame clones only, with some absent. The data hold 250,000 to 350,000 clones, with approximately 76% observed a single time. To note about this clone: What it recognizes is unknown.

Germline CDR1 and CDR2: LGHNA and YSLEER. V lost 0 bases and J lost 5, with 13 bases in between. CDR3 length: 15 residues. The sequence was obtained from a human donor with chronic lymphocytic leukemia. The starting material was PBMCs, obtained at disease progression, from a patient treated with ibrutinib. V and J are TRBV4-3 and TRBJ2-5, with D possibly being TRBD1 or TRBD2 (6 bases each). The CDR3 loop is CASSQEGGTRETQYF. The CDR3, as DNA: TGCGCCAGCAGCCAAGAAGGGGGGACCCGGGAGACCCAGTACTTC.